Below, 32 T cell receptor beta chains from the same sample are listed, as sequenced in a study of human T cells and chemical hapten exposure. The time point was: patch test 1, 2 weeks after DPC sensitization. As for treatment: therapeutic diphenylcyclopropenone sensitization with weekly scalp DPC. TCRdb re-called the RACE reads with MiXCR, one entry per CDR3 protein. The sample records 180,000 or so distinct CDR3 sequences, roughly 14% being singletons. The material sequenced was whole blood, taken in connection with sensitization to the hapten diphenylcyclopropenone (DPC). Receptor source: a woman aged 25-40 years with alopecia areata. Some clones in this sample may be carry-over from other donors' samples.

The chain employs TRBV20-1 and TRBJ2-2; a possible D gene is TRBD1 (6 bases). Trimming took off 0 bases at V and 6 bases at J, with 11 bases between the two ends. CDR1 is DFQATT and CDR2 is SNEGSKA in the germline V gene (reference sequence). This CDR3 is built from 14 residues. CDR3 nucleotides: TGCAGTGCTAGAGAGAGGAGGACAGCCGGGGAGCTGTTTTTT. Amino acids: CSARERRTAGELFF.

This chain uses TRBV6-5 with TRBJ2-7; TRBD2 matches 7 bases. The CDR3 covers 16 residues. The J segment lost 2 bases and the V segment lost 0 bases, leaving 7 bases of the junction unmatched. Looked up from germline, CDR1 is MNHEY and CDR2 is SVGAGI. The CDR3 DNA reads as TGTGCCAGCAGTTACTCGAGGACGGGGGGAACCTACGAGCAGTACTTC. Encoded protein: CASSYSRTGGTYEQYF.

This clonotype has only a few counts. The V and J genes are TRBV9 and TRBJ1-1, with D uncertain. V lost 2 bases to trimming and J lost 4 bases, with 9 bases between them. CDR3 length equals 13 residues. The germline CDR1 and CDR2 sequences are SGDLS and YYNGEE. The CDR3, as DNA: TGTGCCAGCAGCGTCACTTTGGGCACTGAAGCTTTCTTT. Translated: CASSVTLGTEAFF. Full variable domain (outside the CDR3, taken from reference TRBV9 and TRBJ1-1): DSGVTQTPKHLITATGQRVTLRCSPRSGDLSVYWYQQSLDQGLQFLIQYYNGEERAKGNILERFSAQQFPDLHSELNLSSLELGDSALYFCASSVTLGTEAFFGQGTRLTVV.

The CDR3 bases are TGCGCCAGCAGCCCCCTAGCATCATTTGACAATGAGCAGTTCTTC. Translating gives CASSPLASFDNEQFF. The chain employs TRBV5-1 and TRBJ2-1; D is perhaps TRBD2 (5 bases). V lost 4 bases and J lost 5, with 16 bases in between. This CDR3 has 15 residues. Looked up from germline, CDR1 is SGHRS and CDR2 is YFSETQ.

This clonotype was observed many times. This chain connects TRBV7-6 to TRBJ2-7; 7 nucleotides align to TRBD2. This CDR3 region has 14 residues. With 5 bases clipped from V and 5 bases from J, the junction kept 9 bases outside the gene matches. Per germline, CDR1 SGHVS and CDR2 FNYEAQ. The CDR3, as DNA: TGTGCCAGCAGCCGCTGGACGGGGGGAGACGAGCAGTACTTC. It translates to CASSRWTGGDEQYF.

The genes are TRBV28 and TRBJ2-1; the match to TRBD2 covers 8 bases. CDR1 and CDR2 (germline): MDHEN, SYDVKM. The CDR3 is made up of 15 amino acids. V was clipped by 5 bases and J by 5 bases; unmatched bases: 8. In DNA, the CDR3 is TGTGCCAGCAGTCCGGGACTAGTCCTGAACAATGAGCAGTTCTTC. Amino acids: CASSPGLVLNNEQFF.

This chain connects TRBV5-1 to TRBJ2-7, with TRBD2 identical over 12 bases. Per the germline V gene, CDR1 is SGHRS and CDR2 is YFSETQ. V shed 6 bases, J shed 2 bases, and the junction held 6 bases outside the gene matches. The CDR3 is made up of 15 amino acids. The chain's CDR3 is CASTWTSGITYEQYF. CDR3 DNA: TGCGCCAGCACTTGGACTAGCGGGATTACCTACGAGCAGTACTTC.

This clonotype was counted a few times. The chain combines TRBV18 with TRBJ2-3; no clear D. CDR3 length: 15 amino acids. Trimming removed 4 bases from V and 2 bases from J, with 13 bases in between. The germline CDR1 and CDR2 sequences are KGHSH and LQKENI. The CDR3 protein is CASSLAVDITDTQYF. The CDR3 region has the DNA TGTGCCAGCTCACTCGCGGTAGATATCACAGATACGCAGTATTTT.

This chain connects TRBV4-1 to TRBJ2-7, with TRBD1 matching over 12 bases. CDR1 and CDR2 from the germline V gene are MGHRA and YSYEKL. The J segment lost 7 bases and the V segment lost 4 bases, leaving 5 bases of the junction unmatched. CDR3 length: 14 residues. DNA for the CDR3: TGCGCCAGCAGCCTGGGACAGGGGGCGAATGAGCAGTACTTC. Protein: CASSLGQGANEQYF.

CDR3 sequence: CASSRSGNTEAFF. CDR3 DNA sequence: TGTGCCAGCTCGCGAAGCGGGAACACTGAAGCTTTCTTT. This chain connects TRBV18 to TRBJ1-1; D not resolved. V was trimmed by 6 bases and J by 1 base, leaving 9 bases between them. The CDR3 covers 13 residues. CDR1 is KGHSH and CDR2 is LQKENI in the germline V gene.

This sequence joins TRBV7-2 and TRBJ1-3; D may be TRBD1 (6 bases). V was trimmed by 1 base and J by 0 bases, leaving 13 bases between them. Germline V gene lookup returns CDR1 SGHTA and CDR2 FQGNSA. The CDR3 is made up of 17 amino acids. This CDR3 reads CASSLVGGESSGNTIYF. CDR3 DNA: TGTGCCAGCAGCTTAGTGGGGGGCGAGAGCTCTGGAAACACCATATATTTT.

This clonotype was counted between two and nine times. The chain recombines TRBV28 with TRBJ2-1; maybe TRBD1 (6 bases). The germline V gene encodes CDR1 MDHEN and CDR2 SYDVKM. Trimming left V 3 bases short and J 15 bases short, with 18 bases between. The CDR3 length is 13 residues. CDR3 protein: CASSFLGTSGPFF. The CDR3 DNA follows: TGTGCCAGCAGTTTCCTAGGGACATCTGGACCGTTCTTC.

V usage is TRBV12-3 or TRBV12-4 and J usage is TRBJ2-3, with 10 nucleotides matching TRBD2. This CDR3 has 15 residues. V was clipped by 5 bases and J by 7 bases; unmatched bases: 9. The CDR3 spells CASSQGLAEGNTQYF. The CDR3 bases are TGTGCCAGCAGTCAAGGACTAGCGGAAGGGAATACGCAGTATTTT.

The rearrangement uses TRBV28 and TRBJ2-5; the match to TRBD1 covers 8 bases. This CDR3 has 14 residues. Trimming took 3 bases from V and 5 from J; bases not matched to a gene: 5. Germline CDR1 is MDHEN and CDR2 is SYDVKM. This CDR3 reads CASSLQGARETQYF. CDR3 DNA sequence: TGTGCCAGCAGTTTGCAGGGGGCGAGGGAGACCCAGTACTTC.

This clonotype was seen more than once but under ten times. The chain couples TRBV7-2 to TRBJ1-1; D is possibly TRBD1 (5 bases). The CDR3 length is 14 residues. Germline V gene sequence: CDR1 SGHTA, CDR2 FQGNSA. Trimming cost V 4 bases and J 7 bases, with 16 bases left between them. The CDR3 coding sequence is TGTGCCAGCAGCTCTGGGACCCAGCCCGGTGAAGCTTTCTTT. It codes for CASSSGTQPGEAFF. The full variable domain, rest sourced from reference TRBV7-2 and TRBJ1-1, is GAGVSQSPSNKVTEKGKDVELRCDPISGHTALYWYRQSLGQGLEFLIYFQGNSAPDKSGLPSDRFSAERTGGSVSTLTIQRTQQEDSAVYLCASSSGTQPGEAFFGQGTRLTVV.

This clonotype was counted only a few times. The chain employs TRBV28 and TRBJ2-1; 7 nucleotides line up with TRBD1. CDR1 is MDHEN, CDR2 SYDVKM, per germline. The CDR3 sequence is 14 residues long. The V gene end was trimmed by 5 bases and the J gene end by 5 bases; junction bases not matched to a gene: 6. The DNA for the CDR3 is TGTGCCAGCAGTCGACAGGGTTTCGACAATGAGCAGTTCTTC. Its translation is CASSRQGFDNEQFF.

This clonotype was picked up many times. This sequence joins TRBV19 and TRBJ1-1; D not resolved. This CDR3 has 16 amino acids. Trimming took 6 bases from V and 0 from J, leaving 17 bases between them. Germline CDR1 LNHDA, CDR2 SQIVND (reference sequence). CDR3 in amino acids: CASRSLPQNMNTEAFF. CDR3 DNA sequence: TGTGCCAGTAGATCCCTACCCCAGAACATGAACACTGAAGCTTTCTTT.

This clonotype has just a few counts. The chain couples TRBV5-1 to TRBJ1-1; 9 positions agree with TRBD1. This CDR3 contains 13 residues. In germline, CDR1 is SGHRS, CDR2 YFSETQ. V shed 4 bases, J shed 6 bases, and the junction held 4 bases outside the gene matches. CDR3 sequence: CASSLRQGAEAFF. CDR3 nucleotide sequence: TGCGCCAGCAGCCTGAGACAGGGGGCTGAAGCTTTCTTT.

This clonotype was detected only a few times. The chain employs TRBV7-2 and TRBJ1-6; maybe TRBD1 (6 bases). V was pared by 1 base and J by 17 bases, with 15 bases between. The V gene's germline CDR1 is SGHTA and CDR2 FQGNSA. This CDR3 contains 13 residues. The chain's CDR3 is CASSLDQGRAFHF. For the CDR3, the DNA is TGTGCCAGCAGCTTAGATCAGGGGCGGGCGTTCCACTTT.

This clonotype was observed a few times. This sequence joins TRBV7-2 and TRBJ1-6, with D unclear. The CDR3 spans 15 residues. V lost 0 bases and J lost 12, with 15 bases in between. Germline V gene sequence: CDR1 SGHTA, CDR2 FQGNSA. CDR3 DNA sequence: TGTGCCAGCAGCTTAGCCAGGACCGACAAGCTACCCCTCCACTTT. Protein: CASSLARTDKLPLHF.

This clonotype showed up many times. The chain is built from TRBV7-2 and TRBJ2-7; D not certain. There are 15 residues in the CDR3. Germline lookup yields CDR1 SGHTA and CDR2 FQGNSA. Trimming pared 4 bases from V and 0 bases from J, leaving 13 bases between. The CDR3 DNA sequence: TGTGCCAGCAGCTCATCCGCAAGCCGCTCCTACGAGCAGTACTTC. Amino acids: CASSSSASRSYEQYF. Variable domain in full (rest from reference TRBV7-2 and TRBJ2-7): GAGVSQSPSNKVTEKGKDVELRCDPISGHTALYWYRQSLGQGLEFLIYFQGNSAPDKSGLPSDRFSAERTGGSVSTLTIQRTQQEDSAVYLCASSSSASRSYEQYFGPGTRLTVT.

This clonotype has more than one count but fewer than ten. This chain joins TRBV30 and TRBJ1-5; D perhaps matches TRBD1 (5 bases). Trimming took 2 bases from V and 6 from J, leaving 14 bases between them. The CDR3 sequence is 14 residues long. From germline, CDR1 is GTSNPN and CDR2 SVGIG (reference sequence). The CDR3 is CAWSTLQGGQPQHF. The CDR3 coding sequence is TGTGCCTGGAGTACCCTGCAGGGCGGTCAGCCCCAGCATTTT.

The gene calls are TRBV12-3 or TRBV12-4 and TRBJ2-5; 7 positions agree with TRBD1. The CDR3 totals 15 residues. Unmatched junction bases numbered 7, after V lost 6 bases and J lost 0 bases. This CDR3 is CASRKTGPDQETQYF. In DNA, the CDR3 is TGTGCCAGCAGGAAGACAGGGCCTGACCAAGAGACCCAGTACTTC.

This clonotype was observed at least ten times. CDR3 in amino acids: CAGTYRDSNSPLHF. CDR3 nucleotides: TGTGCTGGAACCTACAGGGATTCTAATTCACCCCTCCACTTT. The rearrangement uses TRBV30 and TRBJ1-6, with a possible D match to TRBD1 (6 bases). Germline values: CDR1 GTSNPN, CDR2 SVGIG (reference sequence). The CDR3 is made up of 14 amino acids.

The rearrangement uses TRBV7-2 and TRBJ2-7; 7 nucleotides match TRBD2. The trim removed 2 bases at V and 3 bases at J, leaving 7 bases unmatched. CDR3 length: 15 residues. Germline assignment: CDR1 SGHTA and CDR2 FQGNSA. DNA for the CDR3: TGTGCCAGCAGCTTACGGGGGGACGCCAACTACGAGCAGTACTTC. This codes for CASSLRGDANYEQYF.

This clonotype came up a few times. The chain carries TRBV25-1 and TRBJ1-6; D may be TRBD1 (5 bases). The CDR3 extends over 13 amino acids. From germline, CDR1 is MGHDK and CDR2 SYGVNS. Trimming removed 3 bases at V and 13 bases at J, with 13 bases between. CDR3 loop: CASSEWDRSPLHF. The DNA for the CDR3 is TGTGCCAGCAGTGAGTGGGACCGCAGTCCCCTCCACTTT.

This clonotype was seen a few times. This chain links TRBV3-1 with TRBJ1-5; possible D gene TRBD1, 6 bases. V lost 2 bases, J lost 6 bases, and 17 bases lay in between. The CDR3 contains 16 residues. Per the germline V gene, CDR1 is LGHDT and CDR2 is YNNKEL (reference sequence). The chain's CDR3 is CASSQSGTIGAQPQHF. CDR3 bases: TGTGCCAGCAGCCAATCCGGGACAATCGGCGCTCAGCCCCAGCATTTT.

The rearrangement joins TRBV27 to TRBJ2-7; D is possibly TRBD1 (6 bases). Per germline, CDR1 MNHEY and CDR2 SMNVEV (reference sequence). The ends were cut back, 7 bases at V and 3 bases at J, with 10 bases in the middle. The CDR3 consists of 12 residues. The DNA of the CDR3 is TGTGCCAGCACAGGGGCGGGCTACGAGCAGTACTTC. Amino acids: CASTGAGYEQYF.

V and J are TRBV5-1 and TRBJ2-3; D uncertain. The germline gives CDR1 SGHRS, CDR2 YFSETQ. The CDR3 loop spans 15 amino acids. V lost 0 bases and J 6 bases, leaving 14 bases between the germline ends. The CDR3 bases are TGCGCCAGCAGCTTGGGATCAGGCCGCATGGATACGCAGTATTTT. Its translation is CASSLGSGRMDTQYF.

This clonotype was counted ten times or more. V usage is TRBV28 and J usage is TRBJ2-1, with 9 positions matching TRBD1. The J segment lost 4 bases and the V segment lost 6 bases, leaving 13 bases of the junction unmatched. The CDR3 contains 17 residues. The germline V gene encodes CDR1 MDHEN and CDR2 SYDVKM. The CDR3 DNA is TGTGCCAGCAGCCCGATCCCGGGACAGGGAATATACAATGAGCAGTTCTTC. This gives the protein CASSPIPGQGIYNEQFF.

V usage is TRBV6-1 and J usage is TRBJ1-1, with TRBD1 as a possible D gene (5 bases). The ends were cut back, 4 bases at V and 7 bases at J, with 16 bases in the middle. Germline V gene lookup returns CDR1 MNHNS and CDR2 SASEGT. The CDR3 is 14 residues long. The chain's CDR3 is CASSGVSGLGEAFF. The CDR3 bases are TGTGCCAGCAGTGGGGTCTCAGGGCTTGGTGAAGCTTTCTTT.

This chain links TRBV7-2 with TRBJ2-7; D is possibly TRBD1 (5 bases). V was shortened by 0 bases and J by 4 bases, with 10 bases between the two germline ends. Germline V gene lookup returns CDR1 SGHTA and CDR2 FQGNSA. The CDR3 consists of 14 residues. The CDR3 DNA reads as TGTGCCAGCAGCTTAGCAGGGGATGTTTACGAGCAGTACTTC. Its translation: CASSLAGDVYEQYF.